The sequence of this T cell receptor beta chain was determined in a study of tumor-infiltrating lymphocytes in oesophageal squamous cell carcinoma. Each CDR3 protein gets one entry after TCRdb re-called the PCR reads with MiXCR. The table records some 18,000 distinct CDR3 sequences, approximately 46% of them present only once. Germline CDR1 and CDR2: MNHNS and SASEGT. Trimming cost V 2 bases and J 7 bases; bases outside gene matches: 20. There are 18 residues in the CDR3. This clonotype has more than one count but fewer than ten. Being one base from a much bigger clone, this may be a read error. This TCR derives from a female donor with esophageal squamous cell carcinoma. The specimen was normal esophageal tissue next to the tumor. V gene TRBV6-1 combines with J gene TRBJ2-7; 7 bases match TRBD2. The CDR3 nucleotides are TGTGCCAGCAGTGAACCCAACCGGTGGAGCGGGATCTACAATGAGCAGTACTTC. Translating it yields CASSEPNRWSGIYNEQYF.